This TCR beta chain comes out of a study of shared clonotypes between healthy human individuals. For the study at large: Each donor had three CD4 naive, three CD4 memory, two CD8 naive and one CD8 memory plate.

Into CD45RA+ naive and CD45RA-negative memory subsets, the CD4+ cells were split. Points on this clone: Its target is not known.

Study outcomes and limitations: The sampled material consisted only of blood, and tissue repertoires are likely to differ.

CDR3 length equals 15 residues. V lost 5 bases and J lost 9; bases outside the gene matches: 7. Germline lookup yields CDR1 SNHLY and CDR2 FYNNEI. TCRdb's copy holds only in-frame clones and misses some; the assay was immunoSEQ multiplex PCR. The sample holds about 2.4 million clones, 85% to 95% seen once. The receptor was isolated from a young man in good health. Source material: naive CD4+ T cells sorted from blood. Subset indicated: CD45RA+ positively selected. This chain uses TRBV2 with TRBJ2-1; 13 bases fit TRBD2. CDR3 sequence (DNA): TGTGCCAGCAGTCTAACTAGCGGGGGGGTCGCTGAGCAGTTCTTC. Its translation: CASSLTSGGVAEQFF.